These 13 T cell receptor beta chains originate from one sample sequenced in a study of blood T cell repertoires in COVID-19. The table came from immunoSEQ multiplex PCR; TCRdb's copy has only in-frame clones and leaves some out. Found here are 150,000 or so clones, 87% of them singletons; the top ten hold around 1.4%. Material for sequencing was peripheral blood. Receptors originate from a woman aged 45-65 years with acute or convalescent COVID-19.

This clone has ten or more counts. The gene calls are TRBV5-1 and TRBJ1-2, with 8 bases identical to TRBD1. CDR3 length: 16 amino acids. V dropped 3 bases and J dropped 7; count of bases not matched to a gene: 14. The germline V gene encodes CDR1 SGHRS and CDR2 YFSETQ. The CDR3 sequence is CASSSPRTGLGGGYTF. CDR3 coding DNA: TGCGCCAGCAGCTCCCCTCGGACAGGGCTGGGAGGTGGCTACACCTTC.

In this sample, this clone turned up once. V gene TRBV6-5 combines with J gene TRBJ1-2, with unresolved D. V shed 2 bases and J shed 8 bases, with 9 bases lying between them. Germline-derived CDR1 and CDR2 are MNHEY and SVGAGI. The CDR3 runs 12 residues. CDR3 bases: TGTGCCAGCAGTTACCGGGGAGGGGGCTACACCTTC. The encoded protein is CASSYRGGGYTF.

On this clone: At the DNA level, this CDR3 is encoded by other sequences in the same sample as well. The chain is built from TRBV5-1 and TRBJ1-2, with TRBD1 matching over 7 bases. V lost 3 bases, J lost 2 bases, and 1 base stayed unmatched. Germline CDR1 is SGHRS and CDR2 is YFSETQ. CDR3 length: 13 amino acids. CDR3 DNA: TGCGCCAGCAGCTCGGGACAGAACTATGGCTACACCTTC. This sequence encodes CASSSGQNYGYTF.

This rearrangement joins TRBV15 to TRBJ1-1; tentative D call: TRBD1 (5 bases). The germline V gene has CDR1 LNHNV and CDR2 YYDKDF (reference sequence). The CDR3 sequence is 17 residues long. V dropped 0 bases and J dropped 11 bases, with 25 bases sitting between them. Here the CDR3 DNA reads TGTGCCACCAGCAGAGATAACAAGGGGAATATGAAGTTGGAGGCTTTCTTT. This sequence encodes CATSRDNKGNMKLEAFF.

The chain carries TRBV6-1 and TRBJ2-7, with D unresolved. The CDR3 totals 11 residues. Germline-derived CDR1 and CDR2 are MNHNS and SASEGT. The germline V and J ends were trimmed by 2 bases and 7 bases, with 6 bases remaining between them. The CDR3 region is CASSEWREQYF. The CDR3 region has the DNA TGTGCCAGCAGTGAATGGCGGGAGCAGTACTTC.

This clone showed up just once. CDR3: CASNQGTNEKLFF. The CDR3 DNA reads as TGTGCCAGCAACCAGGGAACTAATGAAAAACTGTTTTTT. This chain joins TRBV9 and TRBJ1-4, with a tentative D call TRBD1 (5 bases). Germline V gene data show CDR1 as SGDLS and CDR2 as YYNGEE. This CDR3 comprises 13 residues. The V gene lost 6 bases and the J gene lost 1 base, with 7 bases spanning the gap.

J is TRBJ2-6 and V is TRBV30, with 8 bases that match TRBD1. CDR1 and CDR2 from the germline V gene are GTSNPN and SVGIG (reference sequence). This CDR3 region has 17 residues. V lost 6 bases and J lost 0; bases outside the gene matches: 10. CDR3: CACPIGTGDSGANVLTF. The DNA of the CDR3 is TGTGCCTGTCCAATAGGGACAGGAGACTCTGGGGCCAACGTCCTGACTTTC.

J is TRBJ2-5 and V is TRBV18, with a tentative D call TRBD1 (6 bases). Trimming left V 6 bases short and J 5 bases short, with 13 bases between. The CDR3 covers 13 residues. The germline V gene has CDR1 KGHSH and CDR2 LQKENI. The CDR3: CASSYRVGETQYF. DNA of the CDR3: TGTGCCAGCTCTTACAGGGTTGGGGAGACCCAGTACTTC.

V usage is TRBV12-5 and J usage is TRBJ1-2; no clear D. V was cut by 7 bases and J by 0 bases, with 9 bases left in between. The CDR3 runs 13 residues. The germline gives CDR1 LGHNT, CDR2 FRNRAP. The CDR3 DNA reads TGTGCTAGTGCCCCTAACCCTAACTATGGCTACACCTTC. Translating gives CASAPNPNYGYTF.

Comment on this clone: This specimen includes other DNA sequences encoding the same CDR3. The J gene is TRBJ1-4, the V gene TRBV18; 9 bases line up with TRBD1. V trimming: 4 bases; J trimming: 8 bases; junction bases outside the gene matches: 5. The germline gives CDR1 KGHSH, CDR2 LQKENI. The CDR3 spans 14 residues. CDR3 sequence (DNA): TGTGCCAGCTCACGGGACAGGGTTGGCGAAAAACTGTTTTTT. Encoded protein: CASSRDRVGEKLFF.

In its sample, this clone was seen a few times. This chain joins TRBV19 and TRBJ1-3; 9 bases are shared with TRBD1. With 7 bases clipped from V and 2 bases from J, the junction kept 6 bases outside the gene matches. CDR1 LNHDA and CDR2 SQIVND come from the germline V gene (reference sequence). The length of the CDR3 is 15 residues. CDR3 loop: CASTPQGAPGNTIYF. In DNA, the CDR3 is TGTGCCAGTACCCCACAGGGGGCACCTGGAAACACCATATATTTT.

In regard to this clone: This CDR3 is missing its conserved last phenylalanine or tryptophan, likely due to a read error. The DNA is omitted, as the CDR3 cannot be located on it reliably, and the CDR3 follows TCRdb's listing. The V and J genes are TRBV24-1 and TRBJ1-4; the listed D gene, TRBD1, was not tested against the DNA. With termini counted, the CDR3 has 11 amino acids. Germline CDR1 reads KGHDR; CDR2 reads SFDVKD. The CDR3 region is CATSGRDRGAG.

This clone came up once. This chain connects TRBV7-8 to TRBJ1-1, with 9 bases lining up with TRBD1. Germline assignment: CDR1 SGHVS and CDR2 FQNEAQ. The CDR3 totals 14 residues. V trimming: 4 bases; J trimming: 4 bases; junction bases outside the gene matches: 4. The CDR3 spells CASSSTGGVTEAFF. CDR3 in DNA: TGTGCCAGCAGCTCGACAGGGGGGGTCACTGAAGCTTTCTTT.